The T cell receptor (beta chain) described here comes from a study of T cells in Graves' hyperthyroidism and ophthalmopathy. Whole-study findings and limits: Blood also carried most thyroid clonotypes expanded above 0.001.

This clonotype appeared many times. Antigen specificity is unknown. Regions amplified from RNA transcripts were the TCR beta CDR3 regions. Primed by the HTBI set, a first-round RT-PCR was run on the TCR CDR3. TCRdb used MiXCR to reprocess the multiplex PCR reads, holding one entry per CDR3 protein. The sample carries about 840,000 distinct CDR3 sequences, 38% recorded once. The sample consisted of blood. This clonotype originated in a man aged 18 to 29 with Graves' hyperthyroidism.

CDR3 amino acids: CASSGTLGNTIYF. CDR3 coding DNA: TGTGCCAGCAGCGGGACATTGGGAAACACCATATATTTT. The rearrangement uses TRBV7-6 and TRBJ1-3; weak D call: TRBD1 (6 bases). Germline loops: CDR1 SGHVS, CDR2 FNYEAQ. The CDR3 length is 13 residues. V lost 5 bases and J 4 bases, leaving 9 bases between the germline ends. The variable domain in full, with the rest retrieved from reference TRBV7-6 and TRBJ1-3, is GAGVSQSPRYKVTKRGQDVALRCDPISGHVSLYWYRQALGQGPEFLTYFNYEAQQDKSGLPNDRFSAERPEGSISTLTIQRTEQRDSAMYRCASSGTLGNTIYFGEGSWLTVV.